The 20 T cell receptor beta chains listed next were all sequenced from one sample in a study of neurological immune-mediated disorders. One entry per CDR3 protein results from TCRdb running MiXCR on the 5' RACE reads. Of around 50,000 distinct CDR3 sequences listed, roughly 3.3% are singletons. Sequenced sample: PBMCs. The source is a woman younger than 45 with multiple sclerosis.

In its sample, this clonotype was seen a few times. The V gene is TRBV7-9, the J gene TRBJ1-1; D is ambiguous. V was trimmed by 5 bases and J by 2 bases, leaving 12 bases between them. Per germline, CDR1 SEHNR and CDR2 FQNEAQ (reference sequence). The CDR3 has 14 amino acids. CDR3 DNA: TGTGCCAGCAGCCCCGGGAGGGTAAACACTGAAGCTTTCTTT. As protein: CASSPGRVNTEAFF.

The sample holds a few counts of this clonotype. This chain's CDR3 is CASSLGDGPSTDTQYF. CDR3 DNA: TGTGCCAGCAGCTTAGGGGACGGACCTAGCACAGATACGCAGTATTTT. The J gene is TRBJ2-3, the V gene TRBV7-2; D may correspond to TRBD1 or TRBD2 (5 bases each). The CDR3 consists of 16 residues. With 1 base removed from V and 0 bases from J, the gap between germline ends came to 11 bases. Germline V gives CDR1 SGHTA, CDR2 FQGNSA. The full variable domain, completed using reference TRBV7-2 and TRBJ2-3, is GAGVSQSPSNKVTEKGKDVELRCDPISGHTALYWYRQSLGQGLEFLIYFQGNSAPDKSGLPSDRFSAERTGGSVSTLTIQRTQQEDSAVYLCASSLGDGPSTDTQYFGPGTRLTVL.

As for this clonotype: This clone may be a read error of a much larger clone one base away. This sequence joins TRBV20-1 and TRBJ2-1; a possible D gene is TRBD2 (5 bases). The CDR3 is made up of 13 amino acids. Germline V gene lookup returns CDR1 DFQATT and CDR2 SNEGSKA (reference sequence). V lost 3 bases and J lost 7, with 13 bases in between. As DNA, the CDR3 is TGCAGTGCTAGTGGCGGGCGTGGGAATGAGCAGTTCTTC. This gives the protein CSASGGRGNEQFF.

This clonotype occurred a few times. Relative to the germline gene, one junction end is altered; a read error may explain this. The rearrangement links TRBV6-5 to TRBJ1-5; TRBD1 matches at 8 bases. The CDR3 is made up of 13 amino acids. Germline V lookup: CDR1 MNHEY, CDR2 SVGAGI. The CDR3 spells CASSRDRHQPQNF. As DNA, the CDR3 is TGTGCCAGCAGCCGGGACAGGCATCAGCCCCAGAATTTT.

This clonotype was observed at least ten times. The V gene is TRBV5-4, the J gene TRBJ1-2, with a weak D call TRBD1 (6 bases). The germline CDR1 and CDR2 sequences are SGHNT and YYREEE (reference sequence). Trimming removed 0 bases at V and 8 bases at J, with 11 bases between. The CDR3 has 13 amino acids. The CDR3 DNA follows: TGTGCCAGCAGCTTGGGTGGGGGCTGGGGCTACACCTTC. It translates to CASSLGGGWGYTF.

This clonotype was picked up many times. One end of the junction varies from germline; a read error may be responsible. The rearrangement joins TRBV20-1 to TRBJ1-5; D is possibly TRBD1 (5 bases). The CDR3 covers 14 residues. CDR1 DFQATT and CDR2 SNEGSKA come from the germline V gene (reference sequence). CDR3 in amino acids: CSARGDRWDQPQNF. CDR3 sequence (DNA): TGCAGTGCTAGAGGGGACCGATGGGATCAGCCCCAGAATTTT.

This clonotype was found many times. The chain uses TRBV24-1 and TRBJ1-5; 9 nucleotides match TRBD1. Germline loops: CDR1 KGHDR, CDR2 SFDVKD. Trimming removed 7 bases from V and 1 base from J; junction bases left unmatched: 13. CDR3 length: 18 amino acids. The CDR3 loop is CATSLSPGQGKSNQPQHF. DNA of the CDR3: TGTGCCACCAGCCTAAGCCCGGGACAGGGTAAGAGCAATCAGCCCCAGCATTTT.

In this sample, this clonotype turned up many times. The J gene is TRBJ1-6, the V gene TRBV20-1, with TRBD1 as a possible D gene (5 bases). V lost 3 bases and J 10 bases, leaving 25 bases between the germline ends. CDR3 length: 17 amino acids. Germline V gene data show CDR1 as DFQATT and CDR2 as SNEGSKA (reference sequence). Written as DNA, the CDR3 is TGCAGTGCTAGCGGGGGAGGCGGGAGGGGTGTAGGGTCACCCCTCCACTTT. Protein sequence: CSASGGGGRGVGSPLHF.

This clonotype was detected ten times or more. The genes are TRBV7-2 and TRBJ2-1; possibly TRBD2 for D (6 bases). From germline, CDR1 is SGHTA and CDR2 FQGNSA. The CDR3 consists of 15 residues. V lost 5 bases to trimming and J lost 1 base, with 12 bases between them. This CDR3 is CASSPTRGSYNEQFF. CDR3 DNA: TGTGCCAGCAGCCCGACTAGAGGGTCCTACAATGAGCAGTTCTTC.

This clonotype was observed many times. The gene calls are TRBV20-1 and TRBJ2-7, with D possibly matching TRBD1 (6 bases). The CDR3 is 16 amino acids. The germline V and J ends were trimmed by 6 bases and 2 bases, with 23 bases remaining between them. Per germline, CDR1 DFQATT and CDR2 SNEGSKA (reference sequence). The CDR3 region has the DNA TGCAGTGCCACAAAAGGGGGACGCTCGGCGGCCTACGAGCAGTACTTC. Translating it yields CSATKGGRSAAYEQYF.

This clonotype was found many times. The CDR3 DNA reads TGCGCCAGCAGCCTAACAGGGGTTGGAGGCTACACCTTC. This encodes CASSLTGVGGYTF. The chain joins TRBV5-1 to TRBJ1-2, with TRBD1 identical over 7 bases. The CDR3 extends over 13 amino acids. CDR1 and CDR2 from the germline V gene are SGHRS and YFSETQ. The V segment lost 4 bases and the J segment 8 bases; nucleotides outside the gene matches: 8.

This clonotype has at least ten counts. The chain is built from TRBV20-1 and TRBJ2-7; the match to TRBD1 covers 7 bases. Germline V gene lookup returns CDR1 DFQATT and CDR2 SNEGSKA (reference sequence). J gave up 9 bases and V 3 bases, and 5 bases lay outside the gene matches. The CDR3 loop spans 11 amino acids. CDR3 bases: TGCAGTGCTAGTCAACAGGGGAGGCAGTACTTC. Translating it yields CSASQQGRQYF.

This clonotype occurred a few times. CDR3 bases: TGCGCCAGCAGCTCGAGACAGGGAGGCAACGTGGGGACCGGGGAGCTGTTTTTT. Protein: CASSSRQGGNVGTGELFF. V and J are TRBV5-1 and TRBJ2-2; possible D gene TRBD1, 7 bases. The V end was cut by 3 bases, the J end by 5 bases, with 23 bases between. The CDR3 runs to 18 residues. Germline values: CDR1 SGHRS, CDR2 YFSETQ.

This clonotype was found many times. The chain carries TRBV18 and TRBJ2-3; no definite D call. The V gene's germline CDR1 is KGHSH and CDR2 LQKENI. V lost 2 bases to trimming and J lost 2 bases, with 2 bases between them. The CDR3 length is 12 residues. CDR3 nucleotides: TGTGCCAGCTCACCAACCACAGATACGCAGTATTTT. This sequence encodes CASSPTTDTQYF.

There are many counts of this clonotype. This sequence joins TRBV5-1 and TRBJ1-4; 8 positions agree with TRBD1. Germline CDR1 reads SGHRS; CDR2 reads YFSETQ. The CDR3 loop spans 14 amino acids. The trim removed 1 base at V and 8 bases at J, leaving 4 bases unmatched. This chain's CDR3 is CASSLPGQEEKLFF. The CDR3, as DNA: TGCGCCAGCAGCTTGCCGGGACAGGAGGAAAAACTGTTTTTT.

This clonotype was counted many times. V gene TRBV2 combines with J gene TRBJ1-1, with a weak D call TRBD1 (5 bases). V dropped 8 bases and J dropped 4 bases, with 14 bases sitting between them. The CDR3 runs to 13 residues. Germline CDR1 reads SNHLY; CDR2 reads FYNNEI. The chain's CDR3 is CASDQGGGTEAFF. CDR3 nucleotides: TGTGCCAGCGATCAGGGAGGCGGCACTGAAGCTTTCTTT.

The rearrangement uses TRBV7-9 and TRBJ2-5, with TRBD2 matching over 8 bases. Trimming cost V 2 bases and J 3 bases; bases outside gene matches: 2. CDR1 SEHNR and CDR2 FQNEAQ come from the germline V gene (reference sequence). The CDR3 is made up of 14 amino acids. The CDR3 reads CASSLIAGKETQYF. CDR3 coding DNA: TGTGCCAGCAGCTTAATAGCGGGGAAAGAGACCCAGTACTTC. Using reference TRBV7-9 and TRBJ2-5 for the parts outside the CDR3, the full variable domain is DTGVSQNPRHKITKRGQNVTFRCDPISEHNRLYWYRQTLGQGPEFLTYFQNEAQLEKSRLLSDRFSAERPKGSFSTLEIQRTEQGDSAMYLCASSLIAGKETQYFGPGTRLLVL.

As concerns this clonotype: A much larger clone lies a single base off, so this may be a read error. The gene calls are TRBV5-1 and TRBJ2-1; D is perhaps TRBD2 (5 bases). The germline V gene encodes CDR1 SGHRS and CDR2 YFSETQ. The CDR3 consists of 15 residues. V lost 4 bases and J lost 8, with 19 bases in between. The CDR3 sequence is CASSPPGKGIYEQFF. For the CDR3, the DNA is TGCGCCAGCAGCCCTCCGGGAAAGGGCATCTATGAGCAGTTCTTC.

This clonotype was recorded many times. V is TRBV5-1 and J is TRBJ2-7; D might be TRBD1 or TRBD2, each matching 5 bases. Between the trimmed V and J ends, which lost 4 bases and 4 bases, there was a span of 12 bases. The CDR3 length is 13 residues. Germline assignment: CDR1 SGHRS and CDR2 YFSETQ. CDR3 coding DNA: TGCGCCAGCAGCACGGGACGTTTATACGAGCAGTACTTC. It encodes CASSTGRLYEQYF.

This clonotype was observed a handful of times. This chain connects TRBV12-3 or TRBV12-4 to TRBJ2-7; TRBD2 agrees at 12 bases. Trimming took 6 bases from V and 6 from J; bases not matched to a gene: 9. The CDR3 covers 15 residues. The CDR3 spells CASSLLAGGGSEQYF. DNA of the CDR3: TGTGCCAGCAGCCTTCTAGCGGGAGGGGGAAGCGAGCAGTACTTC.